Below are 23 T cell receptor beta chains sequenced from a single sample in a study of blood T cell repertoires in COVID-19 (TCRdb year 2020). Library preparation employed the immunoSEQ multiplex PCR assay. TCRdb stores this immuneACCESS table with in-frame sequences only. Part of the clones is absent; in the studies checked, under half of the shortfall reflects unresolved V genes, and no reason is known for the rest. The sample table holds more than 95,000 clones, of which roughly 90% were seen once. Of the sample, about 1% is held by the ten largest clones. The specimen sequenced was peripheral blood. These receptors were obtained from a woman older than 75 with acute or convalescent COVID-19.

The chain is built from TRBV7-8 and TRBJ1-6, with 7 bases that match TRBD1. The germline V gene encodes CDR1 SGHVS and CDR2 FQNEAQ. J lost 8 bases, V lost 5 bases, and 3 bases had no gene match. The CDR3 consists of 13 residues. The CDR3 sequence: CASSRDSYSPLHF. CDR3 DNA sequence: TGTGCCAGCAGCCGGGACAGTTATTCACCCCTCCACTTT.

The chain links TRBV18 to TRBJ1-2, with 11 bases matching TRBD1. The CDR3 has 17 amino acids. The junction had 4 bases not matched to a gene; V was cut back by 1 base and J by 0 bases. Germline V gives CDR1 KGHSH, CDR2 LQKENI. In DNA form, the CDR3 reads TGTGCCAGCTCACCACTGGACAGGGGGCTTTCTAACTATGGCTACACCTTC. It codes for CASSPLDRGLSNYGYTF. The whole variable domain, filled in from reference TRBV18 and TRBJ1-2, reads NAGVMQNPRHLVRRRGQEARLRCSPMKGHSHVYWYRQLPEEGLKFMVYLQKENIIDESGMPKERFSAEFPKEGPSILRIQQVVRGDSAAYFCASSPLDRGLSNYGYTFGSGTRLTVV.

The rearrangement joins TRBV2 to TRBJ2-3; 7 nucleotides align to TRBD1. The CDR3 runs 14 residues. The V and J ends lost 6 bases and 2 bases, in that order; junction bases with no gene match: 5. CDR1 and CDR2 (germline): SNHLY, FYNNEI. CDR3 region: CASRARGHTDTQYF. The CDR3 region has the DNA TGTGCCAGCAGAGCTAGGGGGCACACAGATACGCAGTATTTT.

The chain carries TRBV20-1 and TRBJ2-1; TRBD1 might be the D (5 bases). Deletions cut 3 bases from V and 4 bases from J, with 7 bases between. The CDR3 sequence is 12 residues long. From germline, CDR1 is DFQATT and CDR2 SNEGSKA (reference sequence). CDR3 in DNA: TGCAGTGCTAGTCAGGGATACAATGAGCAGTTCTTC. Protein sequence: CSASQGYNEQFF.

The V gene is TRBV7-9, the J gene TRBJ2-1, with 13 bases fitting TRBD2. This CDR3 is built from 15 residues. Germline CDR1 SEHNR, CDR2 FQNEAQ (reference sequence). Trimming took 5 bases from V and 6 from J; bases not matched to a gene: 4. The CDR3 spells CASSQRTSGSNEQFF. CDR3 nucleotide sequence: TGTGCCAGCAGCCAAAGGACTAGCGGGAGCAATGAGCAGTTCTTC.

The chain combines TRBV5-1 with TRBJ2-6; the D is unclear. CDR1 is SGHRS and CDR2 is YFSETQ in the germline V gene. V lost 1 base to trimming and J lost 0 bases, with 8 bases between them. This CDR3 is 16 amino acids long. CDR3 coding DNA: TGCGCCAGCAGCTTGTTGGGCCTCTCTGGGGCCAACGTCCTGACTTTC. Its translation: CASSLLGLSGANVLTF.

This clone was seen only once. The rearrangement uses TRBV6-5 and TRBJ1-2, with 7 bases fitting TRBD1. V lost 5 bases, J lost 4 bases, and 10 bases stayed unmatched. The germline V gene has CDR1 MNHEY and CDR2 SVGAGI. This CDR3 spans 15 amino acids. The CDR3 DNA sequence: TGTGCCAGCAGTCGAGGACAGGATCTCTTCTATGGCTACACCTTC. Amino acid sequence: CASSRGQDLFYGYTF.

The chain is built from TRBV6-2 or TRBV6-3 and TRBJ1-4; no definite D call. The CDR3 has 15 amino acids. V dropped 6 bases and J dropped 8 bases, with 19 bases sitting between them. CDR1 and CDR2 (germline): MNHEY, SVGEGT. This chain's CDR3 is CASRPRVSGREKLFF. The CDR3 DNA reads TGTGCCAGCAGGCCTCGGGTCTCCGGGAGGGAAAAACTGTTTTTT.

The chain couples TRBV28 to TRBJ1-1; D perhaps matches TRBD1 (5 bases). The germline V and J ends were trimmed by 4 bases and 0 bases, with 9 bases remaining between them. CDR1 and CDR2 (germline): MDHEN, SYDVKM. The CDR3 consists of 14 residues. CDR3 bases: TGTGCCAGCAGTTCCGGGACTGTGAACACTGAAGCTTTCTTT. Its translation: CASSSGTVNTEAFF.

The chain couples TRBV2 to TRBJ2-5; 12 nucleotides match TRBD2. This CDR3 comprises 18 residues. Losses at the gene ends were 5 bases for V and 5 bases for J; bases not matched to a gene: 15. The germline V gene has CDR1 SNHLY and CDR2 FYNNEI. CDR3 residues: CASSQGLPSGRALETQYF. CDR3 DNA sequence: TGTGCCAGCAGTCAGGGCCTACCTAGCGGGAGGGCCTTGGAGACCCAGTACTTC.

V gene TRBV2 combines with J gene TRBJ2-1, with 11 bases that match TRBD2. Unmatched junction bases numbered 12, after V lost 8 bases and J lost 9 bases. The CDR3 has 15 amino acids. Per germline, CDR1 SNHLY and CDR2 FYNNEI. For the CDR3, the DNA is TGTGCCAGCCGGCTTTTGACTAGCGGGACGACTGAGCAGTTCTTC. Protein: CASRLLTSGTTEQFF.

This clone has a handful of counts. The gene calls are TRBV7-9 and TRBJ2-5; tentatively, D is TRBD1 (5 bases). CDR3 length equals 16 residues. The germline V and J ends were trimmed by 0 bases and 4 bases, with 15 bases remaining between them. Germline lookup yields CDR1 SEHNR and CDR2 FQNEAQ (reference sequence). CDR3 nucleotides: TGTGCCAGCAGCTTAGCGCCCAGGGCGGTGGTAGAGACCCAGTACTTC. Translated, it gives CASSLAPRAVVETQYF.

This rearrangement joins TRBV19 to TRBJ1-4; 7 nucleotides match TRBD1. Trimming took 7 bases from V and 7 from J; bases not matched to a gene: 9. This CDR3 is 14 amino acids long. Germline values: CDR1 LNHDA, CDR2 SQIVND (reference sequence). The CDR3 nucleotides read TGTGCCAGTAATCTACAGGGGAATGGTGAAAAACTGTTTTTT. It codes for CASNLQGNGEKLFF.

This chain connects TRBV25-1 to TRBJ1-6; D unclear. Trimming removed 1 base at V and 7 bases at J, with 11 bases between. The germline gives CDR1 MGHDK, CDR2 SYGVNS. The CDR3 sequence is 15 residues long. The CDR3 sequence is CASSESARLNSPLHF. DNA for the CDR3: TGTGCCAGCAGTGAATCTGCCAGATTAAATTCACCCCTCCACTTT.

The rearrangement joins TRBV6-5 to TRBJ2-5; 7 nucleotides line up with TRBD2. Germline V gene data show CDR1 as MNHEY and CDR2 as SVGAGI. This CDR3 has 13 amino acids. After removal of 8 bases from V and 3 bases from J, the junction contained 6 bases not matched to a gene. The CDR3 loop reads CASSSTSKETQYF. CDR3 in DNA: TGTGCCAGCTCATCGACTAGCAAAGAGACCCAGTACTTC.

The V and J genes are TRBV11-2 and TRBJ2-7; D unresolved. V was shortened by 0 bases and J by 2 bases, with 11 bases between the two germline ends. CDR1 SGHAT and CDR2 FQNNGV come from the germline V gene. The length of the CDR3 is 15 residues. The CDR3 is CASSLDFYSTYEQYF. DNA of the CDR3: TGTGCCAGCAGCTTAGATTTTTACTCTACCTACGAGCAGTACTTC.

The J gene is TRBJ2-1, the V gene TRBV7-3, with D unresolved. The V end lost 5 bases, the J end lost 4 bases, and 15 bases lay between the germline ends. The germline V gene has CDR1 SGHTA and CDR2 FQGTGA. This CDR3 comprises 15 residues. The CDR3 loop is CASSPTHAAYNEQFF. CDR3 in DNA: TGTGCCAGCAGCCCCACCCATGCGGCTTACAATGAGCAGTTCTTC.

Here the CDR3 reads CASSEILGVTYNEQFF. DNA for the CDR3: TGTGCCAGCAGTGAAATCTTAGGGGTCACCTACAATGAGCAGTTCTTC. The chain uses TRBV2 and TRBJ2-1; D is possibly TRBD1 (5 bases). V lost 2 bases and J 2 bases, leaving 13 bases between the germline ends. This CDR3 is built from 16 residues. CDR1 is SNHLY and CDR2 is FYNNEI in the germline V gene.

V is TRBV4-3 and J is TRBJ1-5; TRBD1 matches at 7 bases. Germline CDR1 is LGHNA and CDR2 is YSLEER. The CDR3 covers 14 residues. V dropped 6 bases and J dropped 3; count of bases not matched to a gene: 5. The CDR3 sequence is CASSRDSFNQPQHF. CDR3 in DNA: TGCGCCAGCAGTCGGGACAGCTTCAATCAGCCCCAGCATTTT.

CDR3 DNA: TGTGCCAGCAGCCCCACCGGGGGTATATTGAACACCATATATTTT. It codes for CASSPTGGILNTIYF. The chain links TRBV9 to TRBJ1-3, with D tentatively TRBD1 (5 bases). The germline gives CDR1 SGDLS, CDR2 YYNGEE. Trimming removed 4 bases from V and 7 bases from J, with 18 bases in between. The CDR3 has 15 amino acids.

Points on this clone: This same CDR3 is encoded by further DNA sequences in the sample. V gene TRBV5-1 combines with J gene TRBJ2-6; a weak D match, TRBD2 (6 bases). The CDR3 loop spans 15 amino acids. Germline V gives CDR1 SGHRS, CDR2 YFSETQ. Between the trimmed V and J ends, which lost 0 bases and 2 bases, there was a span of 6 bases. CDR3 protein: CASSLGGTGANVLTF. DNA for the CDR3: TGCGCCAGCAGCTTGGGCGGGACTGGGGCCAACGTCCTGACTTTC.

The chain carries TRBV5-1 and TRBJ2-1, with 8 nucleotides matching TRBD2. There are 15 residues in the CDR3. V was pared by 0 bases and J by 5 bases, with 4 bases of the junction left unmatched. The germline gives CDR1 SGHRS, CDR2 YFSETQ. In DNA form, the CDR3 reads TGCGCCAGCAGCTTGGACGGGAGGGCCAACAATGAGCAGTTCTTC. It specifies CASSLDGRANNEQFF.

The chain is built from TRBV4-1 and TRBJ1-5; tentative D call: TRBD1 (5 bases). The length of the CDR3 is 15 residues. Germline-derived CDR1 and CDR2 are MGHRA and YSYEKL. The V gene lost 4 bases and the J gene lost 4 bases, with 14 bases spanning the gap. The DNA of the CDR3 is TGCGCCAGCAGCCTCCCGACAGAAGTTAATCAGCCCCAGCATTTT. This sequence encodes CASSLPTEVNQPQHF.